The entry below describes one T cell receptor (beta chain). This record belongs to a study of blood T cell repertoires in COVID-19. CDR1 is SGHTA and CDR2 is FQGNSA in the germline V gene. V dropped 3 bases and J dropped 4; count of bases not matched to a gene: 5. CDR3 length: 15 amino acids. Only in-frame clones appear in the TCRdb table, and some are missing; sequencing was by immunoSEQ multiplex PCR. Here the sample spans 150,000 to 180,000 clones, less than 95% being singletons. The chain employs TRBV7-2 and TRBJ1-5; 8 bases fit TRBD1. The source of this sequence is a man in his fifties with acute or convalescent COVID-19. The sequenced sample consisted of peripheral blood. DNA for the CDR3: TGTGCCAGCAGCTTGAAACAGGGGGGAAATCAGCCCCAGCATTTT. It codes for CASSLKQGGNQPQHF.